The sequence of this T cell receptor (beta chain) was determined in a study of naive and memory T cell subsets. The V gene's germline CDR1 is MDHEN and CDR2 SYDVKM. The CDR3 covers 16 residues. Trimming removed 4 bases at V and 2 bases at J, with 15 bases between. At least ten counts were recorded for this clonotype. Amplification of ligated cDNA took four PCR rounds with SP2 and nested alpha and beta constant primers. TCRdb re-derived calls from the UMI-ligation and nested PCR reads in MiXCR, one entry per CDR3 protein. The sample records around 30,000 distinct CDR3 sequences, 5.5% to 7.5% being singletons. Treatment indicated: skin biopsy from PPD injection site in Mantoux-positive individual. The library had UMIs added by 3' ligation of an oligonucleotide to TCR cDNA.

This clonotype was sampled from an adult in good health. This chain uses TRBV28 with TRBJ2-1; D may be TRBD2 (6 bases). Sample: skin, taken from a tuberculin skin test site. The CDR3 loop reads CASSCPGTDAYNEQFF. The CDR3 bases are TGTGCCAGCAGTTGCCCCGGGACTGACGCCTACAATGAGCAGTTCTTC.